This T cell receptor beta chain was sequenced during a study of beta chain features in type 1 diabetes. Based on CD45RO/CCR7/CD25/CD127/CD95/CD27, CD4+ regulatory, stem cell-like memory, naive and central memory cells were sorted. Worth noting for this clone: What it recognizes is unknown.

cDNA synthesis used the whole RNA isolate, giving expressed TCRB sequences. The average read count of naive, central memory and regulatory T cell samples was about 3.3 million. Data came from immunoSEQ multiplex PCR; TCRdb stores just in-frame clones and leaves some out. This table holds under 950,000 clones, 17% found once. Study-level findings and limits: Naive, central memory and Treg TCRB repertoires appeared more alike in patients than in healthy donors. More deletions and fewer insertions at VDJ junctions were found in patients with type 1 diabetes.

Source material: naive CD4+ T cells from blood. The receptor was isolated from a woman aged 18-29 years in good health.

The CDR3 coding sequence is TGTGCCACCCTTCTCTTAACGTCCACAGATACGCAGTATTTT. Encoded protein: CATLLLTSTDTQYF. The rearrangement links TRBV6-1 to TRBJ2-3; unclear D gene. V was cut by 10 bases and J by 2 bases, with 16 bases left in between. This CDR3 is built from 14 residues. Per germline, CDR1 MNHNS and CDR2 SASEGT.